This is a list of T cell receptor beta chains from one sample in a study of T cells in localized non-small cell lung cancer. Produced via immunoSEQ multiplex PCR; TCRdb's table is partial and in-frame only. The repertoire holds about 59,000 clones, with about nine tenths as singletons. Sample: peripheral blood, taken before any cancer treatment. All receptors come from a man aged 40 to 69 with stage I lung adenocarcinoma. Each CDR3 is given with its conserved first and last residue. D genes are given only for firm matches. Not all rows give a size; the values are once, few, many and, for expanded clones, a class.

d_call | clone_size | j_call | v_call | cdr3_nt | cdr3_aa
NA | NA | TRBJ2-1 | TRBV4-3 | TGCGCCAGCAGCGAGGGAGTGAAGAATGAGCAGTTCTTC | CASSEGVKNEQFF
NA | NA | TRBJ2-5 | TRBV5-1 | TGCGCCAGCAGCCGCGGGACAAGCAATCAAGAGACCCAGTACTTC | CASSRGTSNQETQYF
NA | NA | TRBJ2-7 | TRBV2 | TGTGCCAGCAGTGTCTATGGGAGGCACTACGAGCAGTACTTC | CASSVYGRHYEQYF
NA | NA | TRBJ2-7 | TRBV27 | TGTGCCAGCAGTTCCACCGGACAGTACTACGAGCAGTACTTC | CASSSTGQYYEQYF
TRBD1 | NA | TRBJ1-1 | TRBV10-3 | TGTGCCATCAGCGGGACAGGGGATGAAGCTTTCTTT | CAISGTGDEAFF
TRBD1 | NA | TRBJ2-6 | TRBV5-1 | TGCGCCAGCAGCCTAGCCCGGGTACAGGGGGCTGGGGCCAACGTCCTGACTTTC | CASSLARVQGAGANVLTF
TRBD2 | NA | TRBJ2-1 | TRBV7-2 | TGTGCCAGCAGCTCGGCCGCCGGACTAGTCTCCTACAATGAGCAGTTCTTC | CASSSAAGLVSYNEQFF
NA | NA | TRBJ1-2 | TRBV9 | TGTGCCAGCTATCGGCAGAACTATGGCTACACCTTC | CASYRQNYGYTF
NA | NA | TRBJ1-2 | TRBV7-2 | TGTGCCAGCAGCTTAGAATGGACTTCGACACGGAGGAACTATGGCTACACCTTC | CASSLEWTSTRRNYGYTF
NA | NA | TRBJ2-5 | TRBV7-9 | TGTGCCAGCAGCTTATTTTCGACGGGACAAGAGACCCAGTACTTC | CASSLFSTGQETQYF
NA | few | TRBJ2-7 | TRBV20-1 | TGCAGTGCTAGAGACAACTACGAGCAGTACTTC | CSARDNYEQYF
NA | NA | TRBJ2-2 | TRBV5-1 | TGCGCCAGCAGCTTGTTTGGAGCGAACACCGGGGAGCTGTTTTTT | CASSLFGANTGELFF
NA | once | TRBJ1-1 | TRBV15 | TGTGCCACCAGCGTCAAGGGCTTGAACACTGAAGCTTTCTTT | CATSVKGLNTEAFF
TRBD1 | NA | TRBJ1-2 | TRBV19 | TGTGCCAGTAGTACCACCGGGACAGGGAATAGGGCAGATGGCTACACCTTC | CASSTTGTGNRADGYTF
TRBD2 | NA | TRBJ2-1 | TRBV7-9 | TGTGCCAGCAGCTTAGTAGGTAGCGGGAGGGCTGCCCCCTACAATGAGCAGTTCTTC | CASSLVGSGRAAPYNEQFF
TRBD1 | NA | TRBJ1-3 | TRBV19 | TGTGCCAGTAGTAGACCCCCCGGGACAGGTGGAAACACCATATATTTT | CASSRPPGTGGNTIYF
TRBD2 | NA | TRBJ2-1 | TRBV19 | TGTGCCAGTAGTATAGTAGCGGGAGGGCCGAACAATGAGCAGTTCTTC | CASSIVAGGPNNEQFF
TRBD1 | NA | TRBJ1-2 | TRBV13 | TGTGCCAGCAGCTTAGGGACAGGGGGTTATGGCTACACCTTC | CASSLGTGGYGYTF
NA | NA | TRBJ2-1 | TRBV5-1 | TGCGCCAGCAGCTTGGTCCTAGGGGCGGGGAATGAGCAGTTCTTC | CASSLVLGAGNEQFF
TRBD1 | NA | TRBJ2-5 | TRBV6-1 | TGTGCCAGCAGAAGACAGGGAAGGAGGCAAGAGACCCAGTACTTC | CASRRQGRRQETQYF
NA | NA | TRBJ2-3 | TRBV5-8 | TGTGCCAGCAGCTCGGGACGGGCGGCAGCGAATGGTTTGGATACGCAGTATTTT | CASSSGRAAANGLDTQYF
TRBD2 | NA | TRBJ2-3 | TRBV9 | TGTGCCAGCAGCCCCCGGTTTATTAGCGGGAGCACAGATACGCAGTATTTT | CASSPRFISGSTDTQYF
NA | NA | TRBJ2-3 | TRBV30 | TGTGCCTGGAACCTATTAGATACGCAGTATTTT | CAWNLLDTQYF
NA | NA | TRBJ2-1 | TRBV6-1 | TGTGCCAGCACCTCAGGGGCCTACAATGAGCAGTTCTTC | CASTSGAYNEQFF
NA | NA | TRBJ1-1 | TRBV18 | TGTGCCAGCTCACCACCGGCAGGGATGGGTACTGAAGCTTTCTTT | CASSPPAGMGTEAFF
NA | NA | TRBJ1-1 | TRBV25-1 | TGTGCCAGCAGTGAGTCGGCAGGGGTTAGCACTGAAGCTTTCTTT | CASSESAGVSTEAFF
NA | NA | TRBJ1-2 | TRBV20-1 | TGCAGTGCTAGCTGGTCGTATGGCTACACCTTC | CSASWSYGYTF
NA | NA | TRBJ2-1 | TRBV7-2 | TGTGCCAGCAGCCAAGGACTGACTTACTACAATGAGCAGTTCTTC | CASSQGLTYYNEQFF
NA | NA | TRBJ2-1 | TRBV7-9 | TGTGCCAGCAGTCGGGTGGAAGGAGTTACCTACAATGAGCAGTTCTTC | CASSRVEGVTYNEQFF
TRBD1 | NA | TRBJ2-1 | TRBV7-9 | TGTGCCAGCAGAAGACAGGGCCTGAACAATGAGCAGTTCTTC | CASRRQGLNNEQFF
NA | NA | TRBJ2-7 | TRBV7-9 | TGTGCCAGCAGCTTGTTCCGGGCAGGTTCGTCTGAGCAGTACTTC | CASSLFRAGSSEQYF